The subject of this entry is one T cell receptor (beta chain). Trimming took 6 bases from V and 7 from J, leaving 12 bases between them. CDR1 and CDR2 (germline): DFQATT, SNEGSKA (reference sequence). The length of the CDR3 is 11 residues. The protocol was immunoSEQ multiplex PCR, while the TCRdb copy is restricted to in-frame clones and leaves out a portion. The sample comprises some 12,000 clones, 86% of which are singletons, and about 3.7% rests with the top ten. The record originates from a study of immune evolution from preneoplasia to lung adenocarcinoma. The sequence came from a person aged 65-85 years with invasive lung adenocarcinoma. Sequenced material: FFPE invasive lung adenocarcinoma tissue. This chain connects TRBV20-1 to TRBJ1-1; tentatively, D is TRBD1 (5 bases). The CDR3 protein is CSARWGVEAFF. The CDR3 coding sequence is TGCAGTGCCCGCTGGGGGGTTGAAGCTTTCTTT.